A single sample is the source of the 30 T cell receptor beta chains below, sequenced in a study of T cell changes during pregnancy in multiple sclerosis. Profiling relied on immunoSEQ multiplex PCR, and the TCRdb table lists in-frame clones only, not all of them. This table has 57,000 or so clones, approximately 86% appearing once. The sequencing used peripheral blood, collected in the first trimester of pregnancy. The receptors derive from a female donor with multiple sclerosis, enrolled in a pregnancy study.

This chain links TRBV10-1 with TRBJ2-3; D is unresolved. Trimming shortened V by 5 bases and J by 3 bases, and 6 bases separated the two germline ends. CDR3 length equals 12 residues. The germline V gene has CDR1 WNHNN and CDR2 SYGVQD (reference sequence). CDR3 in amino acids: CASSQNTDTQYF. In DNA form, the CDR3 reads TGCGCCAGCAGTCAGAATACAGATACGCAGTATTTT.

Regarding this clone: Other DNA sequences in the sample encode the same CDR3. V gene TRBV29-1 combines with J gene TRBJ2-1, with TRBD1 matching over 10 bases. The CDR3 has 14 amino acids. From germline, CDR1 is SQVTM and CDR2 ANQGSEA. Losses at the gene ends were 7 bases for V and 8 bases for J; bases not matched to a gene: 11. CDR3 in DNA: TGCAGCGGCCTAGGGGGACAGGGGAAGGATGAGCAGTTCTTC. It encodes CSGLGGQGKDEQFF.

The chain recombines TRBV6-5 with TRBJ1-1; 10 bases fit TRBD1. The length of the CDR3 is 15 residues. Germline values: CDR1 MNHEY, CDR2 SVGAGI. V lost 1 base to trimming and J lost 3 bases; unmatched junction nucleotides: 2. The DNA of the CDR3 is TGTGCCAGCAGTTACTGGGACAGGGGTGACACTGAAGCTTTCTTT. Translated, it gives CASSYWDRGDTEAFF.

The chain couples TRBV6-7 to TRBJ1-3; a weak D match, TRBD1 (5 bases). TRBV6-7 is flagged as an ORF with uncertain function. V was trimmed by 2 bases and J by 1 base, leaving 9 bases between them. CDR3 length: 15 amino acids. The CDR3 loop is CASSYTGRSGNTIYF. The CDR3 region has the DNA TGTGCCAGCAGTTACACAGGACGATCTGGAAACACCATATATTTT.

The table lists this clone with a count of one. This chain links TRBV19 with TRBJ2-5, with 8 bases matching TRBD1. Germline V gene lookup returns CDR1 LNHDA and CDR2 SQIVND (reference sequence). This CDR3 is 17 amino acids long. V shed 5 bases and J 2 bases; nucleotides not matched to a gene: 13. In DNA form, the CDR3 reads TGTGCCAGTAGTTATAAAACGGGACAGGTTCTTCAAGAGACCCAGTACTTC. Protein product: CASSYKTGQVLQETQYF.

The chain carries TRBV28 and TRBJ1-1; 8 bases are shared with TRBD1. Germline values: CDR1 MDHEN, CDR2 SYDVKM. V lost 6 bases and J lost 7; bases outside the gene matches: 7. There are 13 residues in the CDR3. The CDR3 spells CASRLTGADEAFF. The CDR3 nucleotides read TGTGCCAGCAGATTGACAGGGGCCGATGAAGCTTTCTTT.

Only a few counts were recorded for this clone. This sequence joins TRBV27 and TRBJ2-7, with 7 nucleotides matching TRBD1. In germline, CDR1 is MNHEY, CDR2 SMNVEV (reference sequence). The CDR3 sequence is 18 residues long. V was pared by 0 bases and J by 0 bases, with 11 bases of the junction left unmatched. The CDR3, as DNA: TGTGCCAGCAGTTTATCGCCCCCCCTGACAGGGTACTCCTACGAGCAGTACTTC. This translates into CASSLSPPLTGYSYEQYF.

CDR3 sequence (DNA): TGTGCCAGCAGTTACGGGAGGGCGGGAGAGTACGAGCAGTACTTC. The encoded protein is CASSYGRAGEYEQYF. The genes are TRBV6-5 and TRBJ2-7; TRBD2 matches at 7 bases. Germline lookup yields CDR1 MNHEY and CDR2 SVGAGI. The CDR3 contains 15 residues. Losses at the gene ends were 2 bases for V and 4 bases for J; bases not matched to a gene: 8.

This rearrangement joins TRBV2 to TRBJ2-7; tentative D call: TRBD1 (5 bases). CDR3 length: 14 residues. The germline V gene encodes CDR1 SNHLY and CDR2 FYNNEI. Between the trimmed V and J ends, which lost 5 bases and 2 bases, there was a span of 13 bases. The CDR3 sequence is CASSRAGITYEQYF. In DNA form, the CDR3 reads TGTGCCAGCAGTCGCGCAGGGATAACCTACGAGCAGTACTTC.

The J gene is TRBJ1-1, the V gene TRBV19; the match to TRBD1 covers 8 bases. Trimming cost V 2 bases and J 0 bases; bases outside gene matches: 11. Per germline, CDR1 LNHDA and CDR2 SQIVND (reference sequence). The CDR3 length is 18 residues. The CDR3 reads CASSITTGEGLLNTEAFF. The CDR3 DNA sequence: TGTGCCAGTAGTATAACGACAGGGGAGGGTCTCCTGAACACTGAAGCTTTCTTT.

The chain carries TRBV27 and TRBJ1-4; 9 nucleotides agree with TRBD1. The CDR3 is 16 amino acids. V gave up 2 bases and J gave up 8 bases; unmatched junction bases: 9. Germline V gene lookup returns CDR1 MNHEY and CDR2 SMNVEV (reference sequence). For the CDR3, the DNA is TGTGCCAGCAGTTTAAGACTAGGGACAGGGACCGAAAAACTGTTTTTT. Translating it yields CASSLRLGTGTEKLFF.

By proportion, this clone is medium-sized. CDR3 coding DNA: TGTGCCAGCAGTTATCAGGGGAGAGGGGGGGAAACTGAAGCTTTCTTT. It encodes CASSYQGRGGETEAFF. The V call is TRBV6-6, the J call TRBJ1-1; perhaps TRBD1 as D (6 bases). Germline-derived CDR1 and CDR2 are MNHNY and SVGAGI (reference sequence). V was shortened by 3 bases and J by 5 bases, with 19 bases between the two germline ends. The CDR3 consists of 16 residues.

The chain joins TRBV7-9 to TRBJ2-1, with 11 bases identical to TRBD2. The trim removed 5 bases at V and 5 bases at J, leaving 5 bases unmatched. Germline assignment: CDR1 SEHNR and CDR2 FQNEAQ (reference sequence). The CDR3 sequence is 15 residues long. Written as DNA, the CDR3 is TGTGCCAGCAGCAAAACTAGCGGGAGCCACAATGAGCAGTTCTTC. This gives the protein CASSKTSGSHNEQFF.

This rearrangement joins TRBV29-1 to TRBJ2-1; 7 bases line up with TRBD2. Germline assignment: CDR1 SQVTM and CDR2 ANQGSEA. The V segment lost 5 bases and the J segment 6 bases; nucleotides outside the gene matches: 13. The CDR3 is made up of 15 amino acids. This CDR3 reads CSVPSQGGGGNEQFF. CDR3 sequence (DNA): TGCAGCGTTCCTTCTCAAGGTGGGGGGGGCAATGAGCAGTTCTTC.

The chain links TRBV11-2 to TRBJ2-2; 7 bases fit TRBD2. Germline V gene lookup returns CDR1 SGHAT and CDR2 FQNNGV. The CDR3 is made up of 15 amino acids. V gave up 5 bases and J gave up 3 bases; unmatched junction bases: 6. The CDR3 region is CASSPTSLYTGELFF. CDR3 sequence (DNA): TGTGCCAGCAGCCCGACTAGCCTGTACACCGGGGAGCTGTTTTTT.

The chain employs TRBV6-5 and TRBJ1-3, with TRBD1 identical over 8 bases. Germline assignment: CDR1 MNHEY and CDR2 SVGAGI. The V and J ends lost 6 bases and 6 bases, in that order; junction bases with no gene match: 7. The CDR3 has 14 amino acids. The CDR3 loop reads CASSFDRGANTIYF. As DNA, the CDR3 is TGTGCCAGCAGCTTCGACAGGGGCGCAAACACCATATATTTT.

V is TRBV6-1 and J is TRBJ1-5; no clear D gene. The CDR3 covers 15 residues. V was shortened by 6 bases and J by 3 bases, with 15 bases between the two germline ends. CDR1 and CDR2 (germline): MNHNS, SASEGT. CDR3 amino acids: CASSEGGNANQPQHF. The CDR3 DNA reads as TGTGCCAGCAGCGAGGGAGGGAATGCCAATCAGCCCCAGCATTTT.

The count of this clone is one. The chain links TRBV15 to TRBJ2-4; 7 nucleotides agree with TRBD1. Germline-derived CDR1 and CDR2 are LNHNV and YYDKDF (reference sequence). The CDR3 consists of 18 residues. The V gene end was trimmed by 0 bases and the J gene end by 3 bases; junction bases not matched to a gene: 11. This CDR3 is CATSRDYRRAGGKNIQYF. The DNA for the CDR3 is TGTGCCACCAGCAGAGATTATAGGCGGGCAGGGGGCAAAAACATTCAGTACTTC.

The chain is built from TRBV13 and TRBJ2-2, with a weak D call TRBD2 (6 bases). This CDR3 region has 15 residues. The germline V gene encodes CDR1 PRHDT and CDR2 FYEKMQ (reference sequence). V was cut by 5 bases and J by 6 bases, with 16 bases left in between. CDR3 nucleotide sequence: TGTGCCAGCAGCGGCGGAGGGAGAGGGGCCGGGGAGCTGTTTTTT. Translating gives CASSGGGRGAGELFF.

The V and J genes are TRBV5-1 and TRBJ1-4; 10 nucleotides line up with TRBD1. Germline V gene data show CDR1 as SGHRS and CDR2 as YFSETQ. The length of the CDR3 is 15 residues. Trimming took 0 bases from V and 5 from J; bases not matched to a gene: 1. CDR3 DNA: TGCGCCAGCAGCTTGGGGGACAGGGGCAATGAAAAACTGTTTTTT. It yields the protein CASSLGDRGNEKLFF.

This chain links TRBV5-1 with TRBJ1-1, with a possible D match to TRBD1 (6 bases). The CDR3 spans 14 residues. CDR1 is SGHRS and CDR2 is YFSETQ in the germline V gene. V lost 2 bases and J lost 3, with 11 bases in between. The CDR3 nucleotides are TGCGCCAGCAGCTTAGGACAGAGGGACACTGAAGCTTTCTTT. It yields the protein CASSLGQRDTEAFF.

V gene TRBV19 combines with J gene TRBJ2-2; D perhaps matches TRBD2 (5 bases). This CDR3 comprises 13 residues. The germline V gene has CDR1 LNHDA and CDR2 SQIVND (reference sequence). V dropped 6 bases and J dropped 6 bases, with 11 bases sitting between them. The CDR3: CASRAEGPGELFF. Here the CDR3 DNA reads TGTGCCAGTAGAGCGGAAGGGCCCGGGGAGCTGTTTTTT.

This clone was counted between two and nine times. CDR3 DNA: TGCGCCAGCAGCCAAGATCCGGGACAGAATGGCTACACCTTC. It is translated as CASSQDPGQNGYTF. The rearrangement links TRBV4-1 to TRBJ1-2; 7 bases map to TRBD1. The V segment lost 0 bases and the J segment 6 bases; nucleotides outside the gene matches: 4. The CDR3 loop spans 14 amino acids. The germline gives CDR1 MGHRA, CDR2 YSYEKL.

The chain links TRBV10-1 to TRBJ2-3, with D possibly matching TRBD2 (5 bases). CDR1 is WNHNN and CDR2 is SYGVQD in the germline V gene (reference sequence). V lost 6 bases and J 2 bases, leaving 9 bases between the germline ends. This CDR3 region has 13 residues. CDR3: CASSKADTDTQYF. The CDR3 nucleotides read TGCGCCAGCAGCAAAGCGGACACAGATACGCAGTATTTT.

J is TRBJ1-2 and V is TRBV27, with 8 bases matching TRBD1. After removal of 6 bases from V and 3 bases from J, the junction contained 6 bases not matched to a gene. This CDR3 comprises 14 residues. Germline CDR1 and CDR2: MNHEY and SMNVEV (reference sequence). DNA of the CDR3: TGTGCCAGCAGGCAGGGGGCAGTAGACTATGGCTACACCTTC. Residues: CASRQGAVDYGYTF.

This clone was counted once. The CDR3 region is CASSTLMGTGPYEQYF. In DNA form, the CDR3 reads TGTGCCAGCAGTACATTGATGGGGACAGGGCCCTACGAGCAGTACTTC. This chain joins TRBV27 and TRBJ2-7; 9 bases are a match to TRBD1. Germline V CDR1 and CDR2: MNHEY, SMNVEV (reference sequence). With V trimmed by 5 bases and J by 2 bases, 10 bases remained unmatched. This CDR3 spans 16 amino acids.

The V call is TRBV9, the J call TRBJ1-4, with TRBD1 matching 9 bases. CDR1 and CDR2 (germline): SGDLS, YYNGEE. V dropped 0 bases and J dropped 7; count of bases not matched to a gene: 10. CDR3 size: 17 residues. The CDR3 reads CASSVEGRGTGTEKLFF. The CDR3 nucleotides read TGTGCCAGCAGCGTAGAGGGTCGAGGGACAGGGACTGAAAAACTGTTTTTT.

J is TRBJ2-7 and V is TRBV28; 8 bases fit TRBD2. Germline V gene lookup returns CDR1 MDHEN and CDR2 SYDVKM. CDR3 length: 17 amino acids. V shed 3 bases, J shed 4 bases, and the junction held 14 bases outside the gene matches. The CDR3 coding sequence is TGTGCCAGCAGTTTCCTCATAGCGGGAACAGGGCCGTACGAGCAGTACTTC. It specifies CASSFLIAGTGPYEQYF.

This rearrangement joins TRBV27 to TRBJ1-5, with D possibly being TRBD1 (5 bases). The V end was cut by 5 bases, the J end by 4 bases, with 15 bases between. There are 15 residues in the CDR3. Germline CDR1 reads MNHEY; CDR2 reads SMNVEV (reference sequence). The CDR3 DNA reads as TGTGCCAGCAGTCCTGGAGGGGCCAATAATCAGCCCCAGCATTTT. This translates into CASSPGGANNQPQHF.

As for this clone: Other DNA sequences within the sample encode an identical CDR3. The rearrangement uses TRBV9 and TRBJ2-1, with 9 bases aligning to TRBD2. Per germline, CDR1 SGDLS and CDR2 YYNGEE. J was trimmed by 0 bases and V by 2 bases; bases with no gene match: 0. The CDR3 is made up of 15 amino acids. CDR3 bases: TGTGCCAGCAGCGTTAGCGGGAGCTCCTACAATGAGCAGTTCTTC. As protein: CASSVSGSSYNEQFF.